These 25 T cell receptor beta chains share one sample of origin, sequenced in a study of blood T cell repertoires in COVID-19. The method was immunoSEQ multiplex PCR; TCRdb's version includes in-frame clones alone and lacks a portion of them. The table lists tens of thousands of clones, roughly 84% of them singletons. Material: peripheral blood. These receptors all stem from a human donor in a cohort sampled during active COVID-19.

This chain connects TRBV18 to TRBJ2-3, with TRBD1 matching over 7 bases. V was pared by 5 bases and J by 0 bases, with 5 bases of the junction left unmatched. The V gene's germline CDR1 is KGHSH and CDR2 LQKENI. CDR3 length: 15 amino acids. As DNA, the CDR3 is TGTGCCAGCTCAGGACAGGACATTAGCACAGATACGCAGTATTTT. It translates to CASSGQDISTDTQYF.

This clone was seen just once. The CDR3 sequence is CASSYQGKRETEAFF. The CDR3 region has the DNA TGTGCCAGCAGTTACCAGGGGAAAAGAGAAACTGAAGCTTTCTTT. The chain joins TRBV6-2 or TRBV6-3 to TRBJ1-1; a possible D gene is TRBD1 (6 bases). Germline CDR1 is MNHEY and CDR2 is SVGEGT. The CDR3 is 15 amino acids. With 2 bases removed from V and 5 bases from J, the gap between germline ends came to 15 bases.

The chain uses TRBV9 and TRBJ1-2, with TRBD1 matching over 7 bases. CDR3 length: 15 amino acids. CDR1 and CDR2 from the germline V gene are SGDLS and YYNGEE. V was pared by 3 bases and J by 1 base, with 6 bases of the junction left unmatched. The CDR3 bases are TGTGCCAGCAGCGCCTATGGACAGGTTAACTATGGCTACACCTTC. Encoded protein: CASSAYGQVNYGYTF.

J is TRBJ2-7 and V is TRBV3-1 (or the pseudogene TRBV3-2); TRBD1 matches at 9 bases. The CDR3 is 14 amino acids. V was pared by 3 bases and J by 3 bases, with 3 bases of the junction left unmatched. Germline lookup yields CDR1 LGHDT and CDR2 YNNKEL (reference sequence). CDR3 region: CASSQGQGLYEQYF. The CDR3 nucleotides are TGTGCCAGCAGCCAGGGACAGGGACTCTACGAGCAGTACTTC.

The chain carries TRBV6-1 and TRBJ2-7; TRBD2 is a possible D gene (5 bases). The CDR3 spans 15 residues. Germline V CDR1 and CDR2: MNHNS, SASEGT. V gave up 3 bases and J gave up 4 bases, with 16 bases separating them. DNA for the CDR3: TGTGCCAGCAGTGAGATTGTTCGGACTGAATACGAGCAGTACTTC. It is translated as CASSEIVRTEYEQYF.

This clone was counted a single time. The V gene is TRBV11-3, the J gene TRBJ2-7; D not certain. V gave up 5 bases and J gave up 0 bases, with 8 bases separating them. Germline lookup yields CDR1 SGHNT and CDR2 YENEEA. The CDR3 contains 13 residues. Here the CDR3 DNA reads TGTGCCAGCAGCCCTGGCACCTCCTACGAGCAGTACTTC. Its protein is CASSPGTSYEQYF.

The V and J genes are TRBV6-5 and TRBJ2-7, with a tentative D call TRBD2 (6 bases). Trimming cost V 5 bases and J 0 bases, with 14 bases left between them. Germline V gene sequence: CDR1 MNHEY, CDR2 SVGAGI. The CDR3 runs to 15 residues. The CDR3 sequence: CASSRRRGSSYEQYF. In DNA, the CDR3 is TGTGCCAGCAGTCGAAGGAGGGGAAGCTCCTACGAGCAGTACTTC.

The J gene is TRBJ2-3, the V gene TRBV6-2 or TRBV6-3; tentatively, D is TRBD2 (6 bases). This CDR3 contains 16 residues. V was trimmed by 0 bases and J by 6 bases, leaving 16 bases between them. CDR1 and CDR2 from the germline V gene are MNHEY and SVGEGT. CDR3 residues: CASSYSTPTSFDTQYF. The CDR3 region has the DNA TGTGCCAGCAGTTACTCCACCCCCACTAGCTTCGATACGCAGTATTTT.

The chain joins TRBV19 to TRBJ1-1; D perhaps matches TRBD1 (5 bases). This CDR3 comprises 15 residues. V lost 5 bases and J 8 bases, leaving 21 bases between the germline ends. The germline gives CDR1 LNHDA, CDR2 SQIVND (reference sequence). CDR3 region: CASSAQAGVEVEAFF. In DNA form, the CDR3 reads TGTGCCAGTAGTGCCCAGGCGGGGGTGGAGGTAGAAGCTTTCTTT.

V gene TRBV4-1 combines with J gene TRBJ2-3, with 7 nucleotides matching TRBD2. With V trimmed by 0 bases and J by 1 base, 4 bases remained unmatched. The CDR3 runs to 16 residues. The germline gives CDR1 MGHRA, CDR2 YSYEKL. The CDR3 sequence is CASSQDHRGGTDTQYF. The CDR3 DNA sequence: TGCGCCAGCAGCCAAGATCACCGGGGGGGCACAGATACGCAGTATTTT.

The chain recombines TRBV19 with TRBJ2-2; D is perhaps TRBD2 (5 bases). Germline CDR1 and CDR2: LNHDA and SQIVND (reference sequence). The CDR3 is made up of 14 amino acids. Trimming cost V 4 bases and J 2 bases, with 8 bases left between them. CDR3 loop: CASSNEGNTGELFF. The CDR3 region has the DNA TGTGCCAGTAGTAACGAGGGAAACACCGGGGAGCTGTTTTTT.

The chain employs TRBV7-9 and TRBJ2-5, with 15 bases aligning to TRBD2. CDR1 and CDR2 (germline): SEHNR, FQNEAQ (reference sequence). CDR3 size: 17 residues. J was trimmed by 10 bases and V by 3 bases; bases with no gene match: 12. The CDR3 region has the DNA TGTGCCAGCAGCTTCAGGACTAGCGGGGGGGTAAGGAGAGTCCAGTACTTC. It specifies CASSFRTSGGVRRVQYF.

This clone came up once. The V call is TRBV2, the J call TRBJ2-2; TRBD2 is a possible D gene (5 bases). This CDR3 is 13 amino acids long. Trimming took off 7 bases at V and 7 bases at J, with 13 bases between the two ends. Germline assignment: CDR1 SNHLY and CDR2 FYNNEI. CDR3 in DNA: TGTGCCAGCAAGTCAGAGGGTGGCGGGGAGCTGTTTTTT. The encoded protein is CASKSEGGGELFF.

The genes are TRBV15 and TRBJ1-1; no reliable D call. V was cut by 1 base and J by 6 bases, with 6 bases left in between. Germline CDR1 LNHNV, CDR2 YYDKDF (reference sequence). This CDR3 has 12 amino acids. CDR3 DNA: TGTGCCACCAGCAGAGCTGGCCCTGAAGCTTTCTTT. Translation gives CATSRAGPEAFF.

The chain uses TRBV27 and TRBJ2-7; a possible D gene is TRBD2 (7 bases). The V gene lost 5 bases and the J gene lost 4 bases, with 18 bases spanning the gap. The CDR3 runs to 15 residues. The germline gives CDR1 MNHEY, CDR2 SMNVEV (reference sequence). The CDR3 is CASSPSAGARYEQYF. CDR3 DNA: TGTGCCAGCAGTCCCTCCGCGGGGGCTCGGTACGAGCAGTACTTC.

A few counts support this clone. Here the CDR3 DNA reads TGTGCCAGCAGTCTTAGCGGGGAAAACAATGAGCAGTTCTTC. Translated, it gives CASSLSGENNEQFF. This chain links TRBV28 with TRBJ2-1; 8 positions agree with TRBD2. The germline V gene encodes CDR1 MDHEN and CDR2 SYDVKM. The CDR3 sequence is 14 residues long. The ends lost 5 bases at V and 5 bases at J; junction bases unmatched: 5.

In its sample, this clone was seen once. The chain has TRBV27 and TRBJ1-5, with 7 bases matching TRBD1. Germline trimming cut 2 bases from V and 7 bases from J; bases unmatched to any gene: 8. This CDR3 contains 15 residues. Germline V lookup: CDR1 MNHEY, CDR2 SMNVEV (reference sequence). CDR3: CASSLGQGVTQPQHF. The CDR3, as DNA: TGTGCCAGCAGTTTAGGGCAGGGGGTAACCCAGCCCCAGCATTTT.

The rearrangement links TRBV2 to TRBJ2-3; 12 nucleotides match TRBD2. The CDR3 covers 16 residues. Unmatched junction bases numbered 1, after V lost 2 bases and J lost 1 base. CDR1 SNHLY and CDR2 FYNNEI come from the germline V gene. Here the CDR3 reads CASSERLAGGTDTQYF. In DNA, the CDR3 is TGTGCCAGCAGTGAAAGACTAGCGGGGGGCACAGATACGCAGTATTTT.

The chain has TRBV27 and TRBJ2-2; TRBD1 agrees at 12 bases. The CDR3 spans 17 residues. From germline, CDR1 is MNHEY and CDR2 SMNVEV (reference sequence). V dropped 5 bases and J dropped 4; count of bases not matched to a gene: 8. CDR3 DNA: TGTGCCAGCAGTACGAGGGGGACAGGGGGCGGCACCGGGGAGCTGTTTTTT. It codes for CASSTRGTGGGTGELFF.

The chain joins TRBV6-5 to TRBJ1-1; maybe TRBD1 (5 bases). With 6 bases removed from V and 7 bases from J, the gap between germline ends came to 15 bases. The V gene's germline CDR1 is MNHEY and CDR2 SVGAGI. This CDR3 contains 13 residues. The CDR3: CASRAGAGDEAFF. DNA of the CDR3: TGTGCCAGCAGAGCCGGAGCGGGGGATGAAGCTTTCTTT.

CDR3 amino acids: CASSQVEGQGRGYTF. The CDR3 DNA follows: TGCGCCAGCAGCCAAGTCGAGGGACAGGGTAGGGGCTACACCTTC. The genes are TRBV4-3 and TRBJ1-2; TRBD1 matches 9 bases. The CDR3 runs 15 residues. The V gene end was trimmed by 1 base and the J gene end by 8 bases; junction bases not matched to a gene: 8. Germline values: CDR1 LGHNA, CDR2 YSLEER.

The chain has TRBV7-2 and TRBJ2-2; D not resolved. Germline loops: CDR1 SGHTA, CDR2 FQGNSA. This CDR3 comprises 12 residues. V lost 5 bases and J lost 3, with 4 bases in between. The CDR3 DNA reads TGTGCCAGCAGCACTTACACCGGGGAGCTGTTTTTT. Protein: CASSTYTGELFF.

The rearrangement uses TRBV19 and TRBJ2-5, with 7 bases identical to TRBD1. The V segment lost 3 bases and the J segment 1 base; nucleotides outside the gene matches: 2. The CDR3 contains 14 residues. Germline CDR1 reads LNHDA; CDR2 reads SQIVND (reference sequence). The CDR3, as DNA: TGTGCCAGTAGTATCACAGGGGTCCAAGAGACCCAGTACTTC. It translates to CASSITGVQETQYF. The variable domain in full, completed from reference TRBV19 and TRBJ2-5, reads DGGITQSPKYLFRKEGQNVTLSCEQNLNHDAMYWYRQDPGQGLRLIYYSQIVNDFQKGDIAEGYSVSREKKESFPLTVTSAQKNPTAFYLCASSITGVQETQYFGPGTRLLVL.

V usage is TRBV7-9 and J usage is TRBJ1-2; 8 bases are shared with TRBD1. There are 18 residues in the CDR3. Germline V gene lookup returns CDR1 SEHNR and CDR2 FQNEAQ (reference sequence). The V gene end was trimmed by 1 base and the J gene end by 8 bases; junction bases not matched to a gene: 18. DNA for the CDR3: TGTGCCAGCAGCTTAGTTTTTCCCGGGACAGGAGACCGGGAGGGCTACACCTTC. Translated: CASSLVFPGTGDREGYTF.

CDR3 residues: CASSYSNQPQHF. In nucleotides, the CDR3 is TGTGCCAGCAGCTACTCCAATCAGCCCCAGCATTTT. The rearrangement links TRBV7-2 to TRBJ1-5; the D is unclear. The V gene lost 4 bases and the J gene lost 3 bases, with 4 bases spanning the gap. CDR3 size: 12 residues. Per the germline V gene, CDR1 is SGHTA and CDR2 is FQGNSA. The complete variable domain, with remaining parts taken from reference TRBV7-2 and TRBJ1-5, reads GAGVSQSPSNKVTEKGKDVELRCDPISGHTALYWYRQSLGQGLEFLIYFQGNSAPDKSGLPSDRFSAERTGGSVSTLTIQRTQQEDSAVYLCASSYSNQPQHFGDGTRLSIL.